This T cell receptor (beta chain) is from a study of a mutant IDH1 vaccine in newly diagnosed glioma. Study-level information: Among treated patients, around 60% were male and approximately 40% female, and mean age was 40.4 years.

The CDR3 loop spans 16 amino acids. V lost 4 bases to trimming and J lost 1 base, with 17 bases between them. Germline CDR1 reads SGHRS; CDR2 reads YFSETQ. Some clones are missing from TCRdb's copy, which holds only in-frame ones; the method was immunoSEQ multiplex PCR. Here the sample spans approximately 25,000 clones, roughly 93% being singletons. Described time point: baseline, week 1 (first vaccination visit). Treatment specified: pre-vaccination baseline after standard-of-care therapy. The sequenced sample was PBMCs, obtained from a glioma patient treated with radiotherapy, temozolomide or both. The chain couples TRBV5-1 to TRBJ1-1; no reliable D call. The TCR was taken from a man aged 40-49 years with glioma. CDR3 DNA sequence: TGCGCCAGCAGCCAGACTCTGAGAGGGTCGAACACTGAAGCTTTCTTT. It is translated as CASSQTLRGSNTEAFF.